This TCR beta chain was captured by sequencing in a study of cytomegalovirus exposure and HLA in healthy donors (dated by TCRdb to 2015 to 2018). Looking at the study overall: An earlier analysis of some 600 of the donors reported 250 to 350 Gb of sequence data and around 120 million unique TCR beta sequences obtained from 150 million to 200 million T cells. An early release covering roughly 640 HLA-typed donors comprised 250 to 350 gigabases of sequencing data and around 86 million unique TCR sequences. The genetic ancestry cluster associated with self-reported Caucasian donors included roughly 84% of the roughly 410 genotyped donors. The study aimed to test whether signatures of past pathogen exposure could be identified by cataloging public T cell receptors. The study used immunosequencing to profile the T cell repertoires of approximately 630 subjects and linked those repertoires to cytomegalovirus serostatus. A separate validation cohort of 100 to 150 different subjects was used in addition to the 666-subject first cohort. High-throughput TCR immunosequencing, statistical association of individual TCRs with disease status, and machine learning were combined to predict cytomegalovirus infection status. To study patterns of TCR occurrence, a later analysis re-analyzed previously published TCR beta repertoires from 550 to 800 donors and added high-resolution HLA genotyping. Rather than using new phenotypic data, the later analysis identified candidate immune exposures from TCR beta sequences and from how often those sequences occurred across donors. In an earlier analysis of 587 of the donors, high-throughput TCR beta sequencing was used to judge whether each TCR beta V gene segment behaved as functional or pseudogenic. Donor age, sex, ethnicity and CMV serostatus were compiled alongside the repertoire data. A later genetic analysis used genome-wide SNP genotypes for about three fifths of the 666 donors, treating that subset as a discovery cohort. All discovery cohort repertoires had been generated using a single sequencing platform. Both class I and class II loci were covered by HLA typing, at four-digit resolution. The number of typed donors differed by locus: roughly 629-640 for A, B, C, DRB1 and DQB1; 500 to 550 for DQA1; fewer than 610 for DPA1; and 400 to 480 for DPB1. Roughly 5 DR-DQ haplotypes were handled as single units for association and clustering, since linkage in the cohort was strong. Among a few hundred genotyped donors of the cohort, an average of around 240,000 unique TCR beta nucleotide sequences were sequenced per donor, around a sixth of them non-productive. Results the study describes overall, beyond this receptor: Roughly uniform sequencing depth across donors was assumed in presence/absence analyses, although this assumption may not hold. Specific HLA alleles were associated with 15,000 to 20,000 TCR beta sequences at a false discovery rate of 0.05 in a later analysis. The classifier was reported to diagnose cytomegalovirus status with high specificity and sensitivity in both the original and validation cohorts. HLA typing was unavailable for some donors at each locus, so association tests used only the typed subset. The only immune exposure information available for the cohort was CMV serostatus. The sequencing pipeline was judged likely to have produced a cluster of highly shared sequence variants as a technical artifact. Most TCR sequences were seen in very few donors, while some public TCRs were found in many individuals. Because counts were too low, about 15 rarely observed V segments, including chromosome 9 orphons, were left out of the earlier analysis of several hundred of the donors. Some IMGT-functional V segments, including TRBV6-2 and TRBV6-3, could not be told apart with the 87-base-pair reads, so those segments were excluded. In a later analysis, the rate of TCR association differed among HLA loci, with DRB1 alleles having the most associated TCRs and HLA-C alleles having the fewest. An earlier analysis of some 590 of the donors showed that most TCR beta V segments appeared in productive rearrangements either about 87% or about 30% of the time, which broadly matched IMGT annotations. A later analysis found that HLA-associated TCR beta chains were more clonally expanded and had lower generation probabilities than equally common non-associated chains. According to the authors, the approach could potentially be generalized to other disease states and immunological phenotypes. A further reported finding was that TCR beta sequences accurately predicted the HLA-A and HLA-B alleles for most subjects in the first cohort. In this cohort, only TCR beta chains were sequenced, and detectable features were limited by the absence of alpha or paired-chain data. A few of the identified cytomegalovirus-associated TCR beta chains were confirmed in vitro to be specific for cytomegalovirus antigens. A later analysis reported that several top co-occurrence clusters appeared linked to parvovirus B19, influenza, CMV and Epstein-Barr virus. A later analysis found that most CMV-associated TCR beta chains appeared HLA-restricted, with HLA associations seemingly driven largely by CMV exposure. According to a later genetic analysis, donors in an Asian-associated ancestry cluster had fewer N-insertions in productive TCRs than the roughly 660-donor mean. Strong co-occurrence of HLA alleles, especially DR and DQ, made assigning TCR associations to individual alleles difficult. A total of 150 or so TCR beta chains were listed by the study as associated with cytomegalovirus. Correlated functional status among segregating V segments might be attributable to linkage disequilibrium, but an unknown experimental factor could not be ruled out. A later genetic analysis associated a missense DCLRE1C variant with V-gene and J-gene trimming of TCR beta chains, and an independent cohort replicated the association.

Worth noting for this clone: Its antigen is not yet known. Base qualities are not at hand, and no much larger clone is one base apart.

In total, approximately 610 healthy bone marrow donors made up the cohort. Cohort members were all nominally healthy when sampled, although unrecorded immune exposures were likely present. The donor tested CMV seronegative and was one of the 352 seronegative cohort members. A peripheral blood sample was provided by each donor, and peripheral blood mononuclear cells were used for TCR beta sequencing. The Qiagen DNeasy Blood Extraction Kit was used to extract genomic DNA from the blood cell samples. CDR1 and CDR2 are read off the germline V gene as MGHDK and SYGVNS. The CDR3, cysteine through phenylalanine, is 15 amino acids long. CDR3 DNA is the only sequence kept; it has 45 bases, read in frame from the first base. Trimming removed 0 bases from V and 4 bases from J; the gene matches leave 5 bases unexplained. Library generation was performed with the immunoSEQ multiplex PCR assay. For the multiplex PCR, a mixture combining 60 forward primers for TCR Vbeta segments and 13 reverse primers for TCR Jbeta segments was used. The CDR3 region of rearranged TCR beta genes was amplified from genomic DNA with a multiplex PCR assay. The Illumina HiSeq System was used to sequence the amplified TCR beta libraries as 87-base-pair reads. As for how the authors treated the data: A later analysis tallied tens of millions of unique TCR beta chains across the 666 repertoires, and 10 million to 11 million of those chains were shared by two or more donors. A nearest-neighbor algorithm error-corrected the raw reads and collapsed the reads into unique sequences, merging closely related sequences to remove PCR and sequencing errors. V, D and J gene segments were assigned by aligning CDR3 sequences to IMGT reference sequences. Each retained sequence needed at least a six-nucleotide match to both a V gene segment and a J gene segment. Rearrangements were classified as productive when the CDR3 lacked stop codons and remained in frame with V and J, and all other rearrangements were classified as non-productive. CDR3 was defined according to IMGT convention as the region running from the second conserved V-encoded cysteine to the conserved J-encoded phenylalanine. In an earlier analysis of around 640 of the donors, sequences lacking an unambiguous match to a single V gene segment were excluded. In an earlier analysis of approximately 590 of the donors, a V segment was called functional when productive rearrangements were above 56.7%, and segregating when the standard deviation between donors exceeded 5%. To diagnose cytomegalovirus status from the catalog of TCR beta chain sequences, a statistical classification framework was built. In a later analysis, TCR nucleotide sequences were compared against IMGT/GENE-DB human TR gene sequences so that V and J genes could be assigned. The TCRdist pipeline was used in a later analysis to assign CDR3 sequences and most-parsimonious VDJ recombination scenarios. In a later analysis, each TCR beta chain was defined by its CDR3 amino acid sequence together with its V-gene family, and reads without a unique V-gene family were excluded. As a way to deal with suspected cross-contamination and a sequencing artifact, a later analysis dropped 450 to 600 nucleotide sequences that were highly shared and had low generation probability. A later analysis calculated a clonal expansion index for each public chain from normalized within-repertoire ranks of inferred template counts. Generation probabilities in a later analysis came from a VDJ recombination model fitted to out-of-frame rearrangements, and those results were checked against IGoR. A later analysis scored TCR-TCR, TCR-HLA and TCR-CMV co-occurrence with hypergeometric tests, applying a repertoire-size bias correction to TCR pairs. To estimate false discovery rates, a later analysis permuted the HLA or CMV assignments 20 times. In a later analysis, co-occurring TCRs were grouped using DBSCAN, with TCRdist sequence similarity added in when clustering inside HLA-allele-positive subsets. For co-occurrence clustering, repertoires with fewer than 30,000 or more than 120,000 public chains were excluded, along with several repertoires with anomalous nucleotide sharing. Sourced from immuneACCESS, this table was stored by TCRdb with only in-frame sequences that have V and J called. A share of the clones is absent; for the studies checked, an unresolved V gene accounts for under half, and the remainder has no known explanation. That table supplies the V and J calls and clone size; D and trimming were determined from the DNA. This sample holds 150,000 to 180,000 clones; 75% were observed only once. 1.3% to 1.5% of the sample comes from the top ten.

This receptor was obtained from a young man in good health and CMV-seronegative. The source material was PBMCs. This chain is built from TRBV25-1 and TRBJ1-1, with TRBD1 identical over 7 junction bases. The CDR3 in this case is CASSEYVRDSTEAFF. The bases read TGTGCCAGCAGTGAATACGTTAGGGACAGCACTGAAGCTTTCTTT.